The T cell receptor (beta chain) described here comes from a study of tumor and adjacent non-tumor tissue in lung cancer. Whole-study findings and limits: In normal lung, the top 100 clones were significantly more dominant than in tumor.

There are 17 residues in the CDR3. The germline V and J ends were trimmed by 3 bases and 0 bases, with 15 bases remaining between them. The germline CDR1 and CDR2 sequences are SEHNR and FQNEAQ (reference sequence). The template was RNA from unsorted bulk tissue. TCRbeta libraries were built with three rounds of nested PCR, modified from ARM-PCR. TCRdb called the multiplex PCR reads again in MiXCR, with one record for every CDR3 protein. The sample yields 60,000 to 95,000 distinct CDR3 sequences, roughly 80% seen once. Turning to this clonotype: The antigen remains unidentified. A much larger clonotype is one base distant, so this may be a read error.

The receptor was isolated from a woman aged 50 to 65 with non-small cell lung cancer. The genes are TRBV7-9 and TRBJ2-1; D is ambiguous. Sequencing was performed on lung tumor tissue. The CDR3 bases are TGTGCCAGCAGCTTTAATCTAGGGTTCAGCTCCTACAATGAGCAGTTCTTC. Amino acids: CASSFNLGFSSYNEQFF. The full variable domain, its missing parts supplied by reference TRBV7-9 and TRBJ2-1, is DTGVSQNPRHKITKRGQNVTFRCDPISEHNRLYWYRQTLGQGPEFLTYFQNEAQLEKSRLLSDRFSAERPKGSFSTLEIQRTEQGDSAMYLCASSFNLGFSSYNEQFFGPGTRLTVL.